The rows below give T cell receptor beta chains drawn from one sample of a study of shared T cell receptors in the human thymus. Libraries were prepared by immunoSEQ multiplex PCR; TCRdb keeps only in-frame clonotypes and omits some of them. The data hold around 340,000 clones, with around 93% observed a single time. The sequencing input was thymocytes. These receptors came from a human donor. The CDR3 runs from the conserved cysteine through the conserved F or W. A D gene is named only where the DNA matches it firmly. Clone size is shown for a subset of rows, as once, few, many or a class of expanded clone.

J gene: TRBJ2-2
D gene: .
clone size: .
V gene: TRBV4-3
CDR3 DNA: TGCGCCAGCAGCCAAGAAGTGGCCGATCCCGGGGAGCTGTTTTTT
CDR3 protein: CASSQEVADPGELFF

J gene: TRBJ1-2
D gene: .
clone size: .
V gene: TRBV29-1
CDR3 DNA: TGCAGCGTTGGGGGGATCCCCACGATAAACCCCGCTGTATACTATGGCTACACCTTC
CDR3 protein: CSVGGIPTINPAVYYGYTF

J gene: TRBJ2-7
D gene: TRBD1
clone size: .
V gene: TRBV13
CDR3 DNA: TGTGCCAGCAGCGCAAGACAGGGGCCCGAGCAGTACTTC
CDR3 protein: CASSARQGPEQYF

J gene: TRBJ2-1
D gene: .
clone size: .
V gene: TRBV5-6
CDR3 DNA: TGTGCCAGCAGCTCTACGCAGGGGCCCCGGGGGTGTGAGCAGTTCTTC
CDR3 protein: CASSSTQGPRGCEQFF

J gene: TRBJ2-2
D gene: TRBD1
clone size: .
V gene: TRBV5-1
CDR3 DNA: TGCGCCAGCAGCTTGGTAAAAAGACAGGGGGCGCAACCCGGGGAGCTGTTTTTT
CDR3 protein: CASSLVKRQGAQPGELFF

J gene: TRBJ1-2
D gene: .
clone size: .
V gene: TRBV7-8
CDR3 DNA: TGTGCCAGCAGTCCGTGGGCGGAGGGGGGAAATGGCTACACCTTC
CDR3 protein: CASSPWAEGGNGYTF

J gene: TRBJ2-7
D gene: TRBD1
clone size: .
V gene: TRBV6-4
CDR3 DNA: TGTGCCAGCAGTGACTCTACGGGACAGTTCTCCTACGAGCAGTACTTC
CDR3 protein: CASSDSTGQFSYEQYF

J gene: TRBJ2-1
D gene: TRBD2
clone size: .
V gene: TRBV27
CDR3 DNA: TGTGCCAGCAGGGAACTAGCGTACGTCTCCTACAATGAGCAGTTCTTC
CDR3 protein: CASRELAYVSYNEQFF

J gene: TRBJ2-7
D gene: TRBD1
clone size: .
V gene: TRBV18
CDR3 DNA: TGTGCCAGCTCACAAATTGGGGACAGCTCCTACGAGCAGTACTTC
CDR3 protein: CASSQIGDSSYEQYF

J gene: TRBJ2-1
D gene: .
clone size: .
V gene: TRBV7-2
CDR3 DNA: TGTGCCAGCAGCTTAGGTCCTTCCTACAATGAGCAGTTCTTC
CDR3 protein: CASSLGPSYNEQFF

J gene: TRBJ2-1
D gene: .
clone size: .
V gene: TRBV11-2
CDR3 DNA: TGTGCCAGCAGCTTACCAGAGCCCTACAATGAGCAGTTCTTC
CDR3 protein: CASSLPEPYNEQFF

J gene: TRBJ2-5
D gene: TRBD1
clone size: .
V gene: TRBV6-5
CDR3 DNA: TGTGCCAGCAGTTACACCCACTCGGACAGGCGGGAGACCCAGTACTTC
CDR3 protein: CASSYTHSDRRETQYF

J gene: TRBJ1-1
D gene: .
clone size: .
V gene: TRBV27
CDR3 DNA: TGTGCCAGCACCGCCTACCGTGGCACTGAAGCTTTCTTT
CDR3 protein: CASTAYRGTEAFF

J gene: TRBJ2-7
D gene: .
clone size: .
V gene: TRBV7-9
CDR3 DNA: TGTGCCAGCAGCCACCCTACGTGGGATCCAGCTCACGAGCAGTACTTC
CDR3 protein: CASSHPTWDPAHEQYF

J gene: TRBJ1-2
D gene: .
clone size: .
V gene: TRBV5-5
CDR3 DNA: TGTGCCAGCAGCTTGTACAGGCCTAACTATGGCTACACCTTC
CDR3 protein: CASSLYRPNYGYTF

J gene: TRBJ1-3
D gene: .
clone size: .
V gene: TRBV7-2
CDR3 DNA: TGTGCCAGCAGCCCTACGACGGTCGGAAACACCATATATTTT
CDR3 protein: CASSPTTVGNTIYF

J gene: TRBJ2-2
D gene: .
clone size: .
V gene: TRBV10-3
CDR3 DNA: TGTGCCATCAGTGAGTCGAAACTAAGACTGACGAACACCGGGGAGCTGTTTTTT
CDR3 protein: CAISESKLRLTNTGELFF

J gene: TRBJ2-7
D gene: .
clone size: .
V gene: TRBV11-2
CDR3 DNA: TGTGCCAGCAGCCCCTCCTACGAGCAGTACTTC
CDR3 protein: CASSPSYEQYF

J gene: TRBJ2-3
D gene: .
clone size: .
V gene: TRBV29-1
CDR3 DNA: TGCAGCGGGGGTTGGAGGAGGCGCACAGATACGCAGTATTTT
CDR3 protein: CSGGWRRRTDTQYF

J gene: TRBJ2-7
D gene: TRBD1
clone size: .
V gene: TRBV6-1
CDR3 DNA: TGTGCCAGCAGGACCGGGACAGGTTACTACGAGCAGTACTTC
CDR3 protein: CASRTGTGYYEQYF

J gene: TRBJ2-7
D gene: .
clone size: .
V gene: TRBV27
CDR3 DNA: TGTGCCAGCAGCTCCTCCCCCCGACCCTACGAGCAGTACTTC
CDR3 protein: CASSSSPRPYEQYF

J gene: TRBJ1-4
D gene: .
clone size: .
V gene: TRBV28
CDR3 DNA: TGTGCCATCAAGAGCATAGGGGAAAAACTGTTTTTT
CDR3 protein: CAIKSIGEKLFF

J gene: TRBJ2-1
D gene: .
clone size: .
V gene: TRBV28
CDR3 DNA: TGTGCCAGCAGTTTGAAGGGAAATGAGCAGTTCTTC
CDR3 protein: CASSLKGNEQFF

J gene: TRBJ2-5
D gene: .
clone size: .
V gene: TRBV5-8
CDR3 DNA: TGTGCCAGCAGCTTGCGCCGGACCTCCGGAGAGACCCAGTACTTC
CDR3 protein: CASSLRRTSGETQYF

J gene: TRBJ2-5
D gene: .
clone size: .
V gene: TRBV5-6
CDR3 DNA: TGTGCCAGCAGCCCATTCAAGATTTTCTCCCAAGAGACCCAGTACTTC
CDR3 protein: CASSPFKIFSQETQYF

J gene: TRBJ1-2
D gene: TRBD1
clone size: once
V gene: TRBV2
CDR3 DNA: TGTGCCAGCAGTGGGACAGGGGTTGGCTACACCTTC
CDR3 protein: CASSGTGVGYTF

J gene: TRBJ2-7
D gene: .
clone size: .
V gene: TRBV7-2
CDR3 DNA: TGTGCCAGCAGCTTAGAGCGTCCCTACGAGCAGTACTTC
CDR3 protein: CASSLERPYEQYF